The T cell receptor (beta chain) under discussion was sequenced for a study of shared clonotypes between healthy human individuals. Study-level results: Relative to clonotypes present in all four donors, those not shared had lower generation probabilities.

Germline CDR1 SGHTA, CDR2 FQGNSA. The CDR3 sequence is 14 residues long. V lost 3 bases and J 0 bases, leaving 8 bases between the germline ends. On this clone: Its antigen is undetermined. At the DNA level, this CDR3 is encoded by other sequences in the same sample as well.

Per the study methods: Quality scores were absent from the junction-only immunoSEQ sequences, so filtering differed. TCRdb keeps only in-frame clones here, not all; method: immunoSEQ multiplex PCR. That table is the source of V, J and clone size, and D and trimming were worked out from the DNA. Of approximately 2.4 million clones in the sample, almost 96% were seen once. The sample consisted of naive CD4+ T cells sorted from blood. Subset described: CD45RA+ positively selected. This TCR derives from a man aged 18 to 30 in good health. The chain recombines TRBV7-2 with TRBJ2-5, with a tentative D call TRBD2 (7 bases). CDR3 protein: CASSLGGHQETQYF. CDR3 DNA: TGTGCCAGCAGCTTGGGGGGGCACCAAGAGACCCAGTACTTC.